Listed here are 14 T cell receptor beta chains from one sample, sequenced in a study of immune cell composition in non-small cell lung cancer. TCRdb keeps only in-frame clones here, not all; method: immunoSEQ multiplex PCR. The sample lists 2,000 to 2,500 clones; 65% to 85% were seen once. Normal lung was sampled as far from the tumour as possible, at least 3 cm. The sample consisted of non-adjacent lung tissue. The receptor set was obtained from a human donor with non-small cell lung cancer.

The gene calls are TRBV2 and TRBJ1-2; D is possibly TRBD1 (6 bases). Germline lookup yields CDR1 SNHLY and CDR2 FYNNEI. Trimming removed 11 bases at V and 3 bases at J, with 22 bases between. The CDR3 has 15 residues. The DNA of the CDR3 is TGTGCCGTCGGTGGGGACTACAGGGTGGACTATGGCTACACCTTC. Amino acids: CAVGGDYRVDYGYTF.

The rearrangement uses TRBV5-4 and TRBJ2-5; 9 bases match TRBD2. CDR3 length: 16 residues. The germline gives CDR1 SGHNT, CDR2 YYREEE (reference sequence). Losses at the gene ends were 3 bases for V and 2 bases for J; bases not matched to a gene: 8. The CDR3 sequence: CASSSRRGGEQETQYF. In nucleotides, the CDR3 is TGTGCCAGCAGCTCCCGGCGGGGGGGGGAACAAGAGACCCAGTACTTC.

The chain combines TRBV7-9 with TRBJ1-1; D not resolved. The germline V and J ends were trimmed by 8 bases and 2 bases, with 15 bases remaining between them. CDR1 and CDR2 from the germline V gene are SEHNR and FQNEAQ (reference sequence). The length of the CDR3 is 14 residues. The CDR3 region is CASARQLANTEAFF. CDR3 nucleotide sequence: TGTGCCAGCGCGAGGCAACTTGCAAACACTGAAGCTTTCTTT.

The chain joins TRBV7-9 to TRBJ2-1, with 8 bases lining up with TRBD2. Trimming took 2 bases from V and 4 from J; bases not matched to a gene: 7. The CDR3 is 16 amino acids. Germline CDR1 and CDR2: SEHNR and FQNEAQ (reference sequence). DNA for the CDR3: TGTGCCAGCAGCTTATCGTTAGCGGGAACATACAATGAGCAGTTCTTC. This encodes CASSLSLAGTYNEQFF.

The DNA for the CDR3 is TGTGCCAGCAGTTACGACAGGGCTCCCTATGGCTACACCTTC. Its translation: CASSYDRAPYGYTF. The J gene is TRBJ1-2, the V gene TRBV6-5, with 7 bases lining up with TRBD1. This CDR3 spans 14 amino acids. The ends lost 2 bases at V and 4 bases at J; junction bases unmatched: 4. In germline, CDR1 is MNHEY, CDR2 SVGAGI.

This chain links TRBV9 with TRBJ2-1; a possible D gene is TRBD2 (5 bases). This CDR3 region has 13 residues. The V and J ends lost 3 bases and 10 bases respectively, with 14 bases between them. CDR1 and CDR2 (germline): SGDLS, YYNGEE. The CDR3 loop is CASSAGVGIEQFF. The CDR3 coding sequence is TGTGCCAGCAGCGCCGGGGTAGGGATAGAGCAGTTCTTC.

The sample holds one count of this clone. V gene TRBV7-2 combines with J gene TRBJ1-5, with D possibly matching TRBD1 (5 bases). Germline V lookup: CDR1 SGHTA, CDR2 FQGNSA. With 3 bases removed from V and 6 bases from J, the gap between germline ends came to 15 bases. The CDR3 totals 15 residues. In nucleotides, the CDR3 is TGTGCCAGCAGCTTCTGGGGTTCAGGGATTCAGCCCCAGCATTTT. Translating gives CASSFWGSGIQPQHF.

CDR3 sequence: CASSKGKGLAAYNEQFF. CDR3 sequence (DNA): TGTGCCAGCAGCAAAGGCAAGGGACTAGCGGCTTACAATGAGCAGTTCTTC. This sequence joins TRBV21-1 and TRBJ2-1; no DNA check was done on the table's D call, TRBD2. TRBV21-1 is termed a pseudogene. The CDR3 totals 17 residues.

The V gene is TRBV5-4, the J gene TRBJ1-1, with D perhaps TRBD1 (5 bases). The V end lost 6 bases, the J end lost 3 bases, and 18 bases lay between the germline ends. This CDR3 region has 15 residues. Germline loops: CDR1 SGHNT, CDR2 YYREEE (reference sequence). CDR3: CASTIEGVFDTEAFF. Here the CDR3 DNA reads TGTGCCAGCACCATTGAAGGGGTTTTCGACACTGAAGCTTTCTTT.

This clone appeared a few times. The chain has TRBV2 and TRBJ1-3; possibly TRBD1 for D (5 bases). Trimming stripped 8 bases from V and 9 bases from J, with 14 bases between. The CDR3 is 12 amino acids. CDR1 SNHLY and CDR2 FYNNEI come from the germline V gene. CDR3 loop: CASHSIGGTIYF. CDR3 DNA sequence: TGTGCCAGCCACTCTATCGGGGGCACCATATATTTT. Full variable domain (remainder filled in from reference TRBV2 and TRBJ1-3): EPEVTQTPSHQVTQMGQEVILRCVPISNHLYFYWYRQILGQKVEFLVSFYNNEISEKSEIFDDQFSVERPDGSNFTLKIRSTKLEDSAMYFCASHSIGGTIYFGEGSWLTVV.

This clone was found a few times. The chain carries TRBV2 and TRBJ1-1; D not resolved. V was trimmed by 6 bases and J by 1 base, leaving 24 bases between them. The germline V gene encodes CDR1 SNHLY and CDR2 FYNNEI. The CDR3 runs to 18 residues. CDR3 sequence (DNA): TGTGCCAGCAGGAGACCACCACGCGGGGTGCCCTCGAACACTGAAGCTTTCTTT. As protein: CASRRPPRGVPSNTEAFF.

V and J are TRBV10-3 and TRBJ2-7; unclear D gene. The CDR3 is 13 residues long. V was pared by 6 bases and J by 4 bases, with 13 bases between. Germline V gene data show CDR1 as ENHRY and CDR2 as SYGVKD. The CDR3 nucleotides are TGTGCCATCAGAACAGTCAACGAGTACGAGCAGTACTTC. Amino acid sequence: CAIRTVNEYEQYF.

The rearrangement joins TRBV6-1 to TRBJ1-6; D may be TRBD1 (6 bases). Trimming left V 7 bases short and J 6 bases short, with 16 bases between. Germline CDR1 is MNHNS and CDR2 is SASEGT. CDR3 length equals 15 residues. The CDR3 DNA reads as TGTGCCAGCACTCGGGGAACAGGGACTAATTCACCCCTCCACTTT. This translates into CASTRGTGTNSPLHF.

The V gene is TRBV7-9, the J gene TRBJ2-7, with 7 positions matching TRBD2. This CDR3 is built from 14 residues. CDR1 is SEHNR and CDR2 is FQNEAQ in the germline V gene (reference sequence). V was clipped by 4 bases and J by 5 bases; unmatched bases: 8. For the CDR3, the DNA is TGTGCCAGCAGCTCGCCGACTAGCTGGCACGAGCAGTACTTC. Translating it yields CASSSPTSWHEQYF.